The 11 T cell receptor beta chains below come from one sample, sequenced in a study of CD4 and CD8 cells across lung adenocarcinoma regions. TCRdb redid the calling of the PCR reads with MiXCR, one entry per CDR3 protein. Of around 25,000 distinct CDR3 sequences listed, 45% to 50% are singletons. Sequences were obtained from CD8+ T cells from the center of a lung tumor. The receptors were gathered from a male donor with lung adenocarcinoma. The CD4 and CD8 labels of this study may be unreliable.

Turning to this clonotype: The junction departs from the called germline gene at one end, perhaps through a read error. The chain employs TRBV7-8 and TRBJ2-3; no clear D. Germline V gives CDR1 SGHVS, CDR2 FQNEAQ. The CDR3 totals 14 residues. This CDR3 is CASSLVESRTELGF. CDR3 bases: TGTGCCAGCAGCTTAGTAGAGTCTCGGACGGAGCTGGGTTTT.

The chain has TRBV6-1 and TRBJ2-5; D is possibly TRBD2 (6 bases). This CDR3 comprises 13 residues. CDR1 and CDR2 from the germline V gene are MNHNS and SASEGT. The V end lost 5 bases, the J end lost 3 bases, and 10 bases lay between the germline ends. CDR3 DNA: TGTGCCAGCAGTCTCAGGGAGGAAGAGACCCAGTACTTC. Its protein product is CASSLREEETQYF.

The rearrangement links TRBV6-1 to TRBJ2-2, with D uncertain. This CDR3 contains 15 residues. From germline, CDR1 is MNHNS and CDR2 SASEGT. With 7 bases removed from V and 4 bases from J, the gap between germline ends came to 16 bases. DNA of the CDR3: TGTGCCAGCATGGCCGTGGGTGTGGCCACCGGGGAGCTGTTTTTT. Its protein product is CASMAVGVATGELFF.

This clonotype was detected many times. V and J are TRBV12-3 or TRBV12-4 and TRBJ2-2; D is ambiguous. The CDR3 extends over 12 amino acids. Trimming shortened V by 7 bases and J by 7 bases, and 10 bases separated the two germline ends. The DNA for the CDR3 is TGTGCCAGCACCCCTTTTGTCGGGGAGCTGTTTTTT. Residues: CASTPFVGELFF.

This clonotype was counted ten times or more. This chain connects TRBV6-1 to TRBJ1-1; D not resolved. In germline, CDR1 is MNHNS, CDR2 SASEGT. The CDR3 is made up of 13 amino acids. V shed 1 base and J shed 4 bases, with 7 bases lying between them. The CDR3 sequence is CASSEVWATEAFF. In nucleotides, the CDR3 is TGTGCCAGCAGTGAAGTCTGGGCCACTGAAGCTTTCTTT.

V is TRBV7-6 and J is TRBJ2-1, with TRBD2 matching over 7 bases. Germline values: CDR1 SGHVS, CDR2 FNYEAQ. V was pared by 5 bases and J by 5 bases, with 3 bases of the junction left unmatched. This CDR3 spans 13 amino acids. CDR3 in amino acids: CASSHGTNNEQFF. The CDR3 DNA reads TGTGCCAGCAGCCACGGGACTAACAATGAGCAGTTCTTC.

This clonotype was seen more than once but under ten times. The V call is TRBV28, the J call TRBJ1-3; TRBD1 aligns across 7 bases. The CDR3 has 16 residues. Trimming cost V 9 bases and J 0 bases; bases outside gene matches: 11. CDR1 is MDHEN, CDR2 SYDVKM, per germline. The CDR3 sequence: CASQEQGRSSGNTIYF. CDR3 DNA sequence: TGTGCCAGTCAGGAACAGGGGAGGTCCTCTGGAAACACCATATATTTT.

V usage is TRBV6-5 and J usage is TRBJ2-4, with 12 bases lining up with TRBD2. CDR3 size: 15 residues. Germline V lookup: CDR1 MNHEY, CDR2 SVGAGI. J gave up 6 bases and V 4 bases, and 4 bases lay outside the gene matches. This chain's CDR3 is CASSSVTSGRNIQYF. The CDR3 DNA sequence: TGTGCCAGCAGTTCCGTGACTAGCGGGAGAAACATTCAGTACTTC.

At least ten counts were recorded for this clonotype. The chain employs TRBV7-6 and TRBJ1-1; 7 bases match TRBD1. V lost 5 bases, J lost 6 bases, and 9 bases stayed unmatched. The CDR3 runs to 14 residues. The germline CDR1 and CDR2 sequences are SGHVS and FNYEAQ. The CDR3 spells CASSPRQGYAEAFF. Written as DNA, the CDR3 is TGTGCCAGCAGCCCCAGACAGGGTTACGCTGAAGCTTTCTTT.

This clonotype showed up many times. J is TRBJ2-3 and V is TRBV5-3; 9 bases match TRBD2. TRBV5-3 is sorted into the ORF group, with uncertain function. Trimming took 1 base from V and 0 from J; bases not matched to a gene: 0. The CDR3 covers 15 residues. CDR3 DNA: TGTGCCAGAAGCTTGACTAGCGGGAGCACAGATACGCAGTATTTT. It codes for CARSLTSGSTDTQYF.

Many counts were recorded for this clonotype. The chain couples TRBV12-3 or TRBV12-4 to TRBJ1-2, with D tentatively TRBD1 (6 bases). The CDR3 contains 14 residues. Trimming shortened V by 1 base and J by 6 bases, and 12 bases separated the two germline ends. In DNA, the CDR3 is TGTGCCAGCAGTTTAGGTCCACAGGGCAATGGCTACACCTTC. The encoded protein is CASSLGPQGNGYTF.